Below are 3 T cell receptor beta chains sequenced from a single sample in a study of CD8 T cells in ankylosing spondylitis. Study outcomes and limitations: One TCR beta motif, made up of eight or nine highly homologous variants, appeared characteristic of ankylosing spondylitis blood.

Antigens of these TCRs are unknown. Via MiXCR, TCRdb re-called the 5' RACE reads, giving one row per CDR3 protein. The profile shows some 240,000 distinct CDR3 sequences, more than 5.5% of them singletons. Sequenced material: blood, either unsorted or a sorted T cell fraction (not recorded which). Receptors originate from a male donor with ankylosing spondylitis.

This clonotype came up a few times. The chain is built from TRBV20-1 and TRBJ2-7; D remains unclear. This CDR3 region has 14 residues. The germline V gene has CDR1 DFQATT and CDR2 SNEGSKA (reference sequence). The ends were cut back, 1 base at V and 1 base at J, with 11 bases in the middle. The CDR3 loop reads CSARGFASSYEQYF. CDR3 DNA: TGCAGTGCTAGAGGTTTTGCCTCTTCCTACGAGCAGTACTTC.

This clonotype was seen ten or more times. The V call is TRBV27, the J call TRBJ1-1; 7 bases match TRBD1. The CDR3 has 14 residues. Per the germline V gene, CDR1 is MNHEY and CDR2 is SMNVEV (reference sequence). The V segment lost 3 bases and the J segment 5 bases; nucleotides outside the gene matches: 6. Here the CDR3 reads CASSFVGGKTEAFF. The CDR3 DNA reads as TGTGCCAGCAGTTTTGTAGGGGGCAAGACTGAAGCTTTCTTT.

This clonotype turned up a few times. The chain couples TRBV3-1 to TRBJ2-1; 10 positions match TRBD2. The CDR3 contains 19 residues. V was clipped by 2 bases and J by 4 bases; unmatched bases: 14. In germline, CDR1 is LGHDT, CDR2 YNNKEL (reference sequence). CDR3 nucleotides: TGTGCCAGCAGCCAACGAATACCTTTAGCGGGAGGCAATTACAATGAGCAGTTCTTC. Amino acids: CASSQRIPLAGGNYNEQFF.